The next 28 T cell receptor beta chains were all read from a single sample in a study of T cells in Graves' hyperthyroidism and ophthalmopathy. Researchers took RNA transcripts and amplified the TCR beta CDR3 regions from them. TCR CDR3 underwent first-round RT-PCR with the HTBI primer set. TCRdb itself ran the multiplex PCR reads through MiXCR, one entry per CDR3 protein. The sample gives over 150,000 distinct CDR3 sequences, 15% to 20% of which show up once; around 29% is in the top ten. The sample taken for sequencing was blood. The origin of the receptors is a woman aged 45-60 years with Graves' hyperthyroidism.

This clonotype was found many times. Here the CDR3 DNA reads TGTGCCAGCAGCTCGGCAGGGGGGAACACTGAAGCTTTCTTT. Residues: CASSSAGGNTEAFF. This rearrangement joins TRBV7-6 to TRBJ1-1; 7 bases line up with TRBD1. The CDR3 covers 14 residues. CDR1 is SGHVS and CDR2 is FNYEAQ in the germline V gene. V lost 4 bases and J lost 1; bases outside the gene matches: 3. Drawing the rest from reference TRBV7-6 and TRBJ1-1, the complete variable domain is GAGVSQSPRYKVTKRGQDVALRCDPISGHVSLYWYRQALGQGPEFLTYFNYEAQQDKSGLPNDRFSAERPEGSISTLTIQRTEQRDSAMYRCASSSAGGNTEAFFGQGTRLTVV.

This clonotype was seen ten or more times. The V call is TRBV2, the J call TRBJ2-3; D is possibly TRBD1 (6 bases). The germline CDR1 and CDR2 sequences are SNHLY and FYNNEI. The ends were cut back, 4 bases at V and 2 bases at J, with 13 bases in the middle. CDR3 length: 15 amino acids. The CDR3 reads CASSVTGGPTDTQYF. CDR3 nucleotides: TGTGCCAGCAGTGTGACAGGAGGCCCCACAGATACGCAGTATTTT.

This clonotype was counted ten times or more. V is TRBV20-1 and J is TRBJ2-7, with TRBD2 matching over 11 bases. This CDR3 has 17 residues. Germline V CDR1 and CDR2: DFQATT, SNEGSKA (reference sequence). After removal of 0 bases from V and 0 bases from J, the junction contained 7 bases not matched to a gene. Written as DNA, the CDR3 is TGCAGTGCTAGAGATCTAACTGGGACTAGCGGCTCCTACGAGCAGTACTTC. It specifies CSARDLTGTSGSYEQYF.

This clonotype has a count of ten or more. This rearrangement joins TRBV6-1 to TRBJ2-5, with a possible D match to TRBD2 (6 bases). The germline V gene encodes CDR1 MNHNS and CDR2 SASEGT. This CDR3 comprises 14 residues. The V end lost 5 bases, the J end lost 5 bases, and 15 bases lay between the germline ends. This chain's CDR3 is CASSQTAGGETQYF. The CDR3 nucleotides are TGTGCCAGCAGTCAAACAGCGGGCGGTGAGACCCAGTACTTC.

This chain links TRBV20-1 with TRBJ1-6, with D possibly TRBD1 on 6 matching bases. CDR3 length equals 18 residues. Trimming shortened V by 3 bases and J by 1 base, and 19 bases separated the two germline ends. The germline CDR1 and CDR2 sequences are DFQATT and SNEGSKA (reference sequence). CDR3: CSASGSATGNSYNSPLHF. The CDR3, as DNA: TGCAGTGCTAGTGGTTCAGCAACAGGGAATTCCTATAATTCACCCCTCCACTTT.

This clonotype occurred many times. The chain joins TRBV6-1 to TRBJ1-5; D is possibly TRBD1 (5 bases). Germline assignment: CDR1 MNHNS and CDR2 SASEGT. V was shortened by 6 bases and J by 7 bases, with 19 bases between the two germline ends. The CDR3 length is 15 residues. DNA of the CDR3: TGTGCCAGCAGCGAGGGGAGGGGTCGAAACCAGCCCCAGCATTTT. As protein: CASSEGRGRNQPQHF.

This rearrangement joins TRBV5-6 to TRBJ2-1, with unresolved D. V lost 3 bases and J 8 bases, leaving 6 bases between the germline ends. There are 11 residues in the CDR3. CDR1 and CDR2 (germline): SGHDT, YYEEEE. The CDR3 nucleotides read TGTGCCAGCAGCTCCAACGATGAGCAGTTCTTC. Protein product: CASSSNDEQFF.

As regards this clonotype: This may arise from a read error, as a much more abundant clone is one base away. This chain links TRBV13 with TRBJ2-7; 11 bases align to TRBD2. Germline CDR1 is PRHDT and CDR2 is FYEKMQ (reference sequence). There are 17 residues in the CDR3. V shed 0 bases, J shed 4 bases, and the junction held 8 bases outside the gene matches. CDR3 loop: CASSLGRPTSGGYEQYF. Written as DNA, the CDR3 is TGTGCCAGCAGCTTAGGCCGCCCTACTAGCGGGGGTTACGAGCAGTACTTC.

This clonotype turned up a few times. This chain uses TRBV5-4 with TRBJ2-1; TRBD1 agrees at 9 bases. The germline V gene encodes CDR1 SGHNT and CDR2 YYREEE (reference sequence). This CDR3 is 14 amino acids long. J was trimmed by 6 bases and V by 3 bases; bases with no gene match: 4. The CDR3 nucleotides are TGTGCCAGCAGCTCCCTGACAGGGGGCAATGAGCAGTTCTTC. Translated, it gives CASSSLTGGNEQFF.

This clonotype was counted at least ten times. This chain joins TRBV11-2 and TRBJ2-6; D is unclear. CDR3 length equals 16 residues. Germline CDR1 reads SGHAT; CDR2 reads FQNNGV. Trimming pared 6 bases from V and 0 bases from J, leaving 12 bases between. The CDR3 sequence is CASRLGRISGANVLTF. The CDR3 DNA reads TGTGCCAGCAGACTCGGACGGATCTCTGGGGCCAACGTCCTGACTTTC.

J is TRBJ1-3 and V is TRBV19; unclear D gene. V gave up 3 bases and J gave up 1 base, with 10 bases separating them. The CDR3 is made up of 15 amino acids. Germline V gene sequence: CDR1 LNHDA, CDR2 SQIVND (reference sequence). This CDR3 is CASSIGSLSGNTIYF. The CDR3 nucleotides read TGTGCCAGTAGTATCGGGTCGCTGTCTGGAAACACCATATATTTT.

This clonotype was detected only a few times. The V and J genes are TRBV4-3 and TRBJ1-1; D gene ambiguous. The V gene lost 0 bases and the J gene lost 8 bases, with 7 bases spanning the gap. CDR3 length: 12 residues. Germline V gives CDR1 LGHNA, CDR2 YSLEER. CDR3 DNA: TGCGCCAGCAGCCAAGATGGAATCGAAGCTTTCTTT. It specifies CASSQDGIEAFF.

This clonotype was recorded at least ten times. This rearrangement joins TRBV12-3 or TRBV12-4 to TRBJ2-5, with 8 bases aligning to TRBD1. The CDR3 spans 16 residues. Trimming took 5 bases from V and 7 from J; bases not matched to a gene: 15. CDR3 region: CASSLGTGGRVGTQYF. In nucleotides, the CDR3 is TGTGCCAGCAGTCTCGGGACAGGAGGGCGCGTGGGGACCCAGTACTTC.

The chain combines TRBV12-3 or TRBV12-4 with TRBJ2-1; the match to TRBD2 covers 15 bases. This CDR3 contains 18 residues. The junction had 11 bases not matched to a gene; V was cut back by 5 bases and J by 6 bases. In nucleotides, the CDR3 is TGTGCCAGCAGTCCGATTAGGACTAGCGGGGGGGCCTCCAATGAGCAGTTCTTC. Translation gives CASSPIRTSGGASNEQFF.

This clonotype appeared many times. This chain links TRBV3-1 with TRBJ1-2, with D uncertain. The CDR3 runs 13 residues. Germline CDR1 is LGHDT and CDR2 is YNNKEL (reference sequence). Trimming took off 0 bases at V and 5 bases at J, with 7 bases between the two ends. The CDR3 DNA follows: TGTGCCAGCAGCCAAGATTGGCAGTATGGCTACACCTTC. Translating it yields CASSQDWQYGYTF.

This clonotype was observed many times. This chain joins TRBV7-9 and TRBJ2-2; D is perhaps TRBD1 (7 bases). The CDR3 sequence is 14 residues long. Germline V CDR1 and CDR2: SEHNR, FQNEAQ (reference sequence). Trimming took off 5 bases at V and 6 bases at J, with 13 bases between the two ends. The CDR3 protein is CASSPDRDSGELFF. The CDR3 DNA reads TGTGCCAGCAGCCCAGACAGGGACTCCGGGGAGCTGTTTTTT.

This clonotype was recorded many times. The chain joins TRBV11-2 to TRBJ2-7; D uncertain. The CDR3 consists of 14 residues. Germline values: CDR1 SGHAT, CDR2 FQNNGV. V lost 4 bases, J lost 2 bases, and 12 bases lay in between. In nucleotides, the CDR3 is TGTGCCAGCAGCTCCGTAGGTTCCCCCTACGAGCAGTACTTC. This sequence encodes CASSSVGSPYEQYF.

This clonotype was seen many times. The chain joins TRBV6-1 to TRBJ1-1; the D gene is possibly TRBD1 (5 bases). Germline values: CDR1 MNHNS, CDR2 SASEGT. The CDR3 covers 13 residues. Trimming took off 7 bases at V and 5 bases at J, with 14 bases between the two ends. CDR3 residues: CASTPGSWTEAFF. In DNA form, the CDR3 reads TGTGCCAGCACCCCAGGGTCCTGGACTGAAGCTTTCTTT.

This clonotype occurred many times. J is TRBJ2-4 and V is TRBV28; D may correspond to TRBD1 or TRBD2 (6 bases each). CDR1 MDHEN and CDR2 SYDVKM come from the germline V gene. This CDR3 has 15 residues. Trimming took 2 bases from V and 0 from J, leaving 8 bases between them. The chain's CDR3 is CASSLGGLAKNIQYF. As DNA, the CDR3 is TGTGCCAGCAGTTTAGGGGGGCTAGCCAAAAACATTCAGTACTTC.

This clonotype has a count of ten or more. The rearrangement joins TRBV19 to TRBJ2-7; TRBD1 agrees at 7 bases. This CDR3 comprises 14 residues. The V and J ends lost 7 bases and 5 bases, in that order; junction bases with no gene match: 11. Germline CDR1 LNHDA, CDR2 SQIVND (reference sequence). As DNA, the CDR3 is TGTGCCAGTACTACCCGGGACAGTCTCGACGAGCAGTACTTC. As protein: CASTTRDSLDEQYF.

There are a few counts of this clonotype. The chain links TRBV19 to TRBJ2-2, with 8 bases matching TRBD2. Germline assignment: CDR1 LNHDA and CDR2 SQIVND (reference sequence). The CDR3 totals 17 residues. The ends lost 3 bases at V and 7 bases at J; junction bases unmatched: 13. The CDR3 DNA follows: TGTGCCAGTAGTATCCTAAAGGGACTAGATAGCGGCGGGGAGCTGTTTTTT. Translation: CASSILKGLDSGGELFF.

In its sample, this clonotype was seen many times. This sequence joins TRBV7-2 and TRBJ2-2, with D hard to call. From germline, CDR1 is SGHTA and CDR2 FQGNSA. CDR3 length: 14 amino acids. The V gene lost 4 bases and the J gene lost 5 bases, with 11 bases spanning the gap. The CDR3 region is CASSSYVSTGELFF. The CDR3 DNA follows: TGTGCCAGCAGCTCCTACGTTTCGACCGGGGAGCTGTTTTTT.

This clonotype occurred many times. The rearrangement links TRBV12-3 or TRBV12-4 to TRBJ1-5; D not resolved. This CDR3 comprises 17 residues. Trimming removed 5 bases at V and 0 bases at J, with 17 bases between. CDR3 bases: TGTGCCAGCAGTAAAATGAGTAATCGATATAGCAATCAGCCCCAGCATTTT. Amino acid sequence: CASSKMSNRYSNQPQHF.

This chain connects TRBV19 to TRBJ2-7; TRBD1 agrees at 7 bases. The CDR3 runs 18 residues. The germline V gene has CDR1 LNHDA and CDR2 SQIVND (reference sequence). The junction had 12 bases not matched to a gene; V was cut back by 1 base and J by 0 bases. The CDR3 protein is CASSIAQGIYRGSYEQYF. The CDR3 coding sequence is TGTGCCAGTAGTATAGCCCAGGGAATCTACAGGGGCTCCTACGAGCAGTACTTC. Filled out from reference TRBV19 and TRBJ2-7, the complete variable domain reads DGGITQSPKYLFRKEGQNVTLSCEQNLNHDAMYWYRQDPGQGLRLIYYSQIVNDFQKGDIAEGYSVSREKKESFPLTVTSAQKNPTAFYLCASSIAQGIYRGSYEQYFGPGTRLTVT.

This clonotype has just a few counts. J is TRBJ1-2 and V is TRBV27; a possible D gene is TRBD1 (6 bases). Trimming shortened V by 0 bases and J by 1 base, and 15 bases separated the two germline ends. Germline CDR1 MNHEY, CDR2 SMNVEV (reference sequence). The CDR3 is 17 amino acids. CDR3 in DNA: TGTGCCAGCAGTTTATCGGAGGGGGTCGGGAGTAACTATGGCTACACCTTC. Its translation is CASSLSEGVGSNYGYTF.

This clonotype appeared many times. The chain uses TRBV18 and TRBJ2-7, with no clear D. V shed 3 bases and J shed 3 bases, with 9 bases lying between them. CDR3 length: 13 amino acids. CDR1 and CDR2 from the germline V gene are KGHSH and LQKENI. The CDR3 here is CASSPPSHYEQYF. The CDR3 DNA is TGTGCCAGCTCACCTCCCAGCCACTACGAGCAGTACTTC. Full variable domain (remainder filled in from reference TRBV18 and TRBJ2-7): NAGVMQNPRHLVRRRGQEARLRCSPMKGHSHVYWYRQLPEEGLKFMVYLQKENIIDESGMPKERFSAEFPKEGPSILRIQQVVRGDSAAYFCASSPPSHYEQYFGPGTRLTVT.

Worth noting for this clonotype: This may come from a read error, since a much larger clone is one base off. J is TRBJ1-2 and V is TRBV20-1; no clear D. The CDR3 consists of 12 residues. CDR1 and CDR2 (germline): DFQATT, SNEGSKA (reference sequence). In DNA, the CDR3 is TGCGGTGCTGGGCATCAGGCCTATGGCTACACCTTC. Translating it yields CGAGHQAYGYTF.

At least ten counts were recorded for this clonotype. The chain joins TRBV6-1 to TRBJ1-4; 7 nucleotides match TRBD1. This CDR3 has 17 amino acids. Germline CDR1 reads MNHNS; CDR2 reads SASEGT. Trimming took 6 bases from V and 3 from J; bases not matched to a gene: 13. CDR3 coding DNA: TGTGCCAGCAGGACGTTAGACAGGGCGATCCCTAATGAAAAACTGTTTTTT. This sequence encodes CASRTLDRAIPNEKLFF.